This entry is about one T cell receptor beta chain. Antigen unknown. The data stem from a study of T cell responses to AZD1222 COVID-19 vaccine. Here immunoSEQ multiplex PCR was the method, and the copy in TCRdb shows in-frame clones only, minus some. The repertoire consists of some 92,000 clones, with around nine tenths occurring once and the leading ten covering roughly 5.6%. Regarding the study as a whole: The CD4 TCRs associated with vaccination extended across spike and predominated at 160-218 and 743-854. Baseline antibody screening turned up just a handful of seropositive AZD1222 recipients. Clonal diversity was possibly underestimated; the donors were predominantly white British and more often female. Regions left unmutated in variants are reportedly the target of nearly half of spike-specific TCRs.

Germline V gives CDR1 MNHEY, CDR2 SVGAGI. CDR3 length equals 13 residues. Trimming shortened V by 11 bases and J by 0 bases, and 11 bases separated the two germline ends. Specimen: peripheral blood, collected on day 0 of MenACWY control vaccination. This TCR was sampled from an adult in good health. The rearrangement links TRBV6-5 to TRBJ1-3; D unresolved. CDR3 in DNA: TGTGCCTCAAAACACAGCTCTGGAAACACCATATATTTT. Its translation: CASKHSSGNTIYF.